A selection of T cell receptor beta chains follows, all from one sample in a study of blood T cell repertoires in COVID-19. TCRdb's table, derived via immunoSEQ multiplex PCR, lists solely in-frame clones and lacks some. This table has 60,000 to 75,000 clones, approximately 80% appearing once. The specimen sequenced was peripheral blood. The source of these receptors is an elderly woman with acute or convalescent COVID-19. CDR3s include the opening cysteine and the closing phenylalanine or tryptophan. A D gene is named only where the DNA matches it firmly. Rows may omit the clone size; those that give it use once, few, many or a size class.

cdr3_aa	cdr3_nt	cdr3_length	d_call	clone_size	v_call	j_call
CASSLREHRKGEKLFF	TGTGCCAGCAGCCTAAGGGAGCACCGTAAGGGTGAAAAACTGTTTTTT	16	NA	NA	TRBV7-4	TRBJ1-4
CASTVGGAEAFF	TGTGCCAGTACCGTTGGGGGGGCTGAAGCTTTCTTT	12	NA	NA	TRBV19	TRBJ1-1
CASSSTSGPSEGQYF	TGTGCCAGCAGCAGCACTAGCGGGCCCTCGGAAGGGCAGTATTTT	15	TRBD2	once	TRBV11-2	TRBJ2-3
CAAAGGPGEQFF	TGTGCCGCTGCGGGAGGGCCGGGTGAGCAGTTCTTC	12	TRBD2	once	TRBV30	TRBJ2-1
CATSTSNLAGLSYNEQFF	TGTGCCACCAGCACTTCTAACCTAGCGGGCCTATCCTACAATGAGCAGTTCTTC	18	TRBD2	NA	TRBV15	TRBJ2-1
CASSPGTGGNQPQHF	TGTGCCAGCAGTCCGGGGACAGGAGGCAATCAGCCCCAGCATTTT	15	TRBD1	NA	TRBV28	TRBJ1-5
CASSQEGWRERNNEQFF	TGCGCCAGCAGCCAAGAAGGCTGGCGGGAGCGGAACAATGAGCAGTTCTTC	17	TRBD2	NA	TRBV4-1	TRBJ2-1
CSVERGRTDTQYF	TGCAGCGTTGAAAGAGGGCGCACAGATACGCAGTATTTT	13	NA	NA	TRBV29-1	TRBJ2-3
CASRAGAGANQPQHF	TGTGCCAGCAGGGCGGGGGCCGGGGCAAATCAGCCCCAGCATTTT	15	NA	NA	TRBV28	TRBJ1-5
CASSLRREGLEQFF	TGTGCCAGCAGTTTAAGGCGGGAGGGACTTGAGCAGTTCTTC	14	TRBD2	few	TRBV27	TRBJ2-1
CAISERQGSDGYTF	TGTGCCATCAGTGAAAGACAGGGGTCTGATGGCTACACCTTC	14	TRBD1	few	TRBV10-3	TRBJ1-2